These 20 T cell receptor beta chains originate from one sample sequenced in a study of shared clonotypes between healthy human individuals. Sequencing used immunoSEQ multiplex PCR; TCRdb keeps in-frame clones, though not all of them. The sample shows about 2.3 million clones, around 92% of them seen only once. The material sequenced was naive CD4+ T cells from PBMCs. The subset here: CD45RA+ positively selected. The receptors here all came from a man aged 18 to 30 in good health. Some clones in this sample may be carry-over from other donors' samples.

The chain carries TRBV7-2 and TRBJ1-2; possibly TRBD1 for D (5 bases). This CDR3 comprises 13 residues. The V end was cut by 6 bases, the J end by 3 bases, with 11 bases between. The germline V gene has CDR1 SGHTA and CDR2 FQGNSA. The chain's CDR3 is CASSEGIDYGYTF. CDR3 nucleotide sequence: TGTGCCAGCAGTGAGGGGATTGACTATGGCTACACCTTC.

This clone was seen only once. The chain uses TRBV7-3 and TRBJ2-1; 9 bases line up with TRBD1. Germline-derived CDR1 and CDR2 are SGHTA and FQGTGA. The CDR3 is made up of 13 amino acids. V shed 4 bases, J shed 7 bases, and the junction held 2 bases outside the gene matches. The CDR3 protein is CASSSDRGNEQFF. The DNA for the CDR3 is TGTGCCAGCAGCTCGGACAGGGGTAATGAGCAGTTCTTC. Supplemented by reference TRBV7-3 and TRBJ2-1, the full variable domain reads GAGVSQTPSNKVTEKGKYVELRCDPISGHTALYWYRQSLGQGPEFLIYFQGTGAADDSGLPNDRFFAVRPEGSVSTLKIQRTERGDSAVYLCASSSDRGNEQFFGPGTRLTVL.

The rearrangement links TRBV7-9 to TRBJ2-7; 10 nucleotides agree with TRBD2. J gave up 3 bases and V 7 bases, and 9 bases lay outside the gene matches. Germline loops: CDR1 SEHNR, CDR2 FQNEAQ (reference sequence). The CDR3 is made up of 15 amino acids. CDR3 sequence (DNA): TGTGCCAGCAACCCGTCGGCTAGCGGGAGCTACGAGCAGTACTTC. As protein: CASNPSASGSYEQYF. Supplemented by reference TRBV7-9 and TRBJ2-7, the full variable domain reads DTGVSQNPRHKITKRGQNVTFRCDPISEHNRLYWYRQTLGQGPEFLTYFQNEAQLEKSRLLSDRFSAERPKGSFSTLEIQRTEQGDSAMYLCASNPSASGSYEQYFGPGTRLTVT.

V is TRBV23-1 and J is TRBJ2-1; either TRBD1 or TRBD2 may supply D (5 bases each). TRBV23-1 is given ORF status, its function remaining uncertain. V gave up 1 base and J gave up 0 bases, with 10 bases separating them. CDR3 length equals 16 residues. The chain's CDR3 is CASSQLGPSSYNEQFF. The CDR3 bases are TGCGCCAGCAGTCAATTGGGACCGAGCTCCTACAATGAGCAGTTCTTC.

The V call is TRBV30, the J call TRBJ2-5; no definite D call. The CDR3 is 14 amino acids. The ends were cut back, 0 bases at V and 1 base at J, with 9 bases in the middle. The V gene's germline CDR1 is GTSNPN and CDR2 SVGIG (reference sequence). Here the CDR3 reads CAWSVGSLQETQYF. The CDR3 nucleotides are TGTGCCTGGAGTGTGGGAAGCCTCCAAGAGACCCAGTACTTC.

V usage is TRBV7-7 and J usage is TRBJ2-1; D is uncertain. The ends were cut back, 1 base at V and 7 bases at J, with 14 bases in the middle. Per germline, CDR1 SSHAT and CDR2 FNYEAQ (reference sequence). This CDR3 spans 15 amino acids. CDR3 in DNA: TGTGCCAGCAGCTTAGTTGGTGGGAATGGGAATGAGCAGTTCTTC. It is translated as CASSLVGGNGNEQFF.

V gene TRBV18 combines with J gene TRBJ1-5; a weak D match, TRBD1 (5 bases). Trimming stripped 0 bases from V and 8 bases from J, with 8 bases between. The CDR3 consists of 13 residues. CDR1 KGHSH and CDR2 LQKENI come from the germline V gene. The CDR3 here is CASSPPGAEPQHF. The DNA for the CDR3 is TGTGCCAGCTCACCACCCGGGGCTGAGCCCCAGCATTTT. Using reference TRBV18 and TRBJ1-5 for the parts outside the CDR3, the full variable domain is NAGVMQNPRHLVRRRGQEARLRCSPMKGHSHVYWYRQLPEEGLKFMVYLQKENIIDESGMPKERFSAEFPKEGPSILRIQQVVRGDSAAYFCASSPPGAEPQHFGDGTRLSIL.

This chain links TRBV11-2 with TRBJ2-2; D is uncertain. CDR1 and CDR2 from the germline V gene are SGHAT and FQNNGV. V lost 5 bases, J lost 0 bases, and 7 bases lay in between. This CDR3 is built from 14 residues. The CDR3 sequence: CASSTVANTGELFF. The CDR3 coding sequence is TGTGCCAGCAGCACAGTCGCGAACACCGGGGAGCTGTTTTTT.

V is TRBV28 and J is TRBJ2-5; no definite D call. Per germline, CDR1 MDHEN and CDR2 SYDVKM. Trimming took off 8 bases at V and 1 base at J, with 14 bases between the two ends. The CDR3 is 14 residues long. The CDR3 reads CASVARAPQETQYF. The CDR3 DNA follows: TGTGCCAGCGTTGCACGGGCCCCCCAAGAGACCCAGTACTTC. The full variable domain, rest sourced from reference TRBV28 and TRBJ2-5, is DVKVTQSSRYLVKRTGEKVFLECVQDMDHENMFWYRQDPGLGLRLIYFSYDVKMKEKGDIPEGYSVSREKKERFSLILESASTNQTSMYLCASVARAPQETQYFGPGTRLLVL.

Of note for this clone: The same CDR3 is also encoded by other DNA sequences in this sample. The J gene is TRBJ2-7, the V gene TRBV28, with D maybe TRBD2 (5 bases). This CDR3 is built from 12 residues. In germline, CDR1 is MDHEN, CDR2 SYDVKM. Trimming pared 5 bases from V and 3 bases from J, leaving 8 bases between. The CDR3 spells CASSPRGYEQYF. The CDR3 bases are TGTGCCAGCAGTCCCCGGGGCTACGAGCAGTACTTC.

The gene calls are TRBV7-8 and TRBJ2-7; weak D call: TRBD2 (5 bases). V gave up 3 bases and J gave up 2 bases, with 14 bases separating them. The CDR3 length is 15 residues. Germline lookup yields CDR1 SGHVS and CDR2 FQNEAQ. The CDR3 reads CASSFEDPGAYEQYF. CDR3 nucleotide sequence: TGTGCCAGCAGCTTTGAGGACCCCGGGGCCTACGAGCAGTACTTC.

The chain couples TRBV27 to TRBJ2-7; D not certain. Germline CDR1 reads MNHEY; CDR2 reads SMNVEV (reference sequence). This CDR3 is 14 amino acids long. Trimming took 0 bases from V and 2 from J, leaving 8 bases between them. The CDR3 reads CASSLSWQAYEQYF. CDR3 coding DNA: TGTGCCAGCAGTTTATCGTGGCAGGCCTACGAGCAGTACTTC.

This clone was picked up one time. The CDR3 DNA sequence: TGTGCCAGCAGTGACCCCTACAGGGCGGTGAACACCGGGGAGCTGTTTTTT. This codes for CASSDPYRAVNTGELFF. The gene calls are TRBV6-1 and TRBJ2-2; TRBD1 might be the D (6 bases). The V end was cut by 3 bases, the J end by 1 base, with 15 bases between. Germline assignment: CDR1 MNHNS and CDR2 SASEGT. There are 17 residues in the CDR3.

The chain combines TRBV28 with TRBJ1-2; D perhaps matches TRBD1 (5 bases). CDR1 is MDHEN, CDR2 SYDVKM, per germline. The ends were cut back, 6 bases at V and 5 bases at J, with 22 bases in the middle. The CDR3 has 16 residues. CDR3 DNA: TGTGCCAGCAGCCTACAAAGGGGCAGCCTCGGGTATGGCTACACCTTC. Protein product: CASSLQRGSLGYGYTF.

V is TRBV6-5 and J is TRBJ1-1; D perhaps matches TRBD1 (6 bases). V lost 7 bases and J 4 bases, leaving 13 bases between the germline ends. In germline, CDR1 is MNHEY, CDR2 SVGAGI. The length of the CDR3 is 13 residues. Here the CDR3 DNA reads TGTGCCAGCATTACAGGGTCTGGCACTGAAGCTTTCTTT. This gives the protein CASITGSGTEAFF.

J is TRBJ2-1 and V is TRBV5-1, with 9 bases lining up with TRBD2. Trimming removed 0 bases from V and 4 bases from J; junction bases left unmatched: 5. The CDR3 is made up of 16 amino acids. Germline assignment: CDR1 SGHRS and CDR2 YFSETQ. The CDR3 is CASSLGLADIYNEQFF. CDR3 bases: TGCGCCAGCAGCTTGGGACTAGCGGATATTTACAATGAGCAGTTCTTC.

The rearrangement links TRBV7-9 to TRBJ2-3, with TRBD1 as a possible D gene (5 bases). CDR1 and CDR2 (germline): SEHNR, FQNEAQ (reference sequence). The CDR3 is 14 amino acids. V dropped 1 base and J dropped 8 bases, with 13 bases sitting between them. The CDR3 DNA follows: TGTGCCAGCAGCTTAGTGTTAGGGGCTGGTACGCAGTATTTT. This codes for CASSLVLGAGTQYF.

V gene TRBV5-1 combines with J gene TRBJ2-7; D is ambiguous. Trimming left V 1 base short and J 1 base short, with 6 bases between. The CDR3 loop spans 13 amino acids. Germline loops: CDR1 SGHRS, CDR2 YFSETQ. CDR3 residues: CASSLSNSYEQYF. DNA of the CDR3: TGCGCCAGCAGCTTGTCCAATTCCTACGAGCAGTACTTC.

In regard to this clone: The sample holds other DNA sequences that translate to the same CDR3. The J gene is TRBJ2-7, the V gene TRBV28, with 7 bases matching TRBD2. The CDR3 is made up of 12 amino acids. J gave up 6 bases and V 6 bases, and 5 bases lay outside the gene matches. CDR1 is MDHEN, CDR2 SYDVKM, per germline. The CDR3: CASRTTGGEQYF. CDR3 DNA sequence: TGTGCCAGCAGGACCACGGGGGGCGAGCAGTACTTC. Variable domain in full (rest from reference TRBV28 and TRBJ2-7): DVKVTQSSRYLVKRTGEKVFLECVQDMDHENMFWYRQDPGLGLRLIYFSYDVKMKEKGDIPEGYSVSREKKERFSLILESASTNQTSMYLCASRTTGGEQYFGPGTRLTVT.

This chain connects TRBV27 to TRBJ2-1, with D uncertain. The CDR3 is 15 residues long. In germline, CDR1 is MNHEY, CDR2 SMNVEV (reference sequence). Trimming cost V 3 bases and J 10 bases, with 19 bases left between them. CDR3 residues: CASSFIPRLGGEQFF. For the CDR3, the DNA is TGTGCCAGCAGTTTCATCCCCCGCCTGGGTGGAGAGCAGTTCTTC.